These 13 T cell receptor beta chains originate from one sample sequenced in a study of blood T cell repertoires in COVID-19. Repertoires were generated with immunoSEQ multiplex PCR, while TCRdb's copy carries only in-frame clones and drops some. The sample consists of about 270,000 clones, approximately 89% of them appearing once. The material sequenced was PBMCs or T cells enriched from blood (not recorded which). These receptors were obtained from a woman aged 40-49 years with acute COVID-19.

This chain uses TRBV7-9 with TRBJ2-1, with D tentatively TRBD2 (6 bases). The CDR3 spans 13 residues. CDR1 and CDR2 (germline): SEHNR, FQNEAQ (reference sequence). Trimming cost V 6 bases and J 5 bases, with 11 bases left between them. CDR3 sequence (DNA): TGTGCCAGCAGGGAGGGACTTGACAATGAGCAGTTCTTC. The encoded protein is CASREGLDNEQFF.

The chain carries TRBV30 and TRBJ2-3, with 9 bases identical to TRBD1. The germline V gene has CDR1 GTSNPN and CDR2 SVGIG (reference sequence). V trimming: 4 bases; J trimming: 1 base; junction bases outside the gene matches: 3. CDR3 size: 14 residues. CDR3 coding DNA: TGTGCCTGGAACCGGGACAGGGGCACAGATACGCAGTATTTT. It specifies CAWNRDRGTDTQYF.

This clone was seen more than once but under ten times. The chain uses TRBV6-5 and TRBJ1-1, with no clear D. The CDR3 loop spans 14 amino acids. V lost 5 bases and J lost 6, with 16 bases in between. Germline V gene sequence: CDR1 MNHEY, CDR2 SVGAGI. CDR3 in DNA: TGTGCCAGCAGTCCCAATATAGTAGTCGCTGAAGCTTTCTTT. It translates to CASSPNIVVAEAFF.

The CDR3 DNA sequence: TGTGCCAGCAGCCGTTTGACAGGCGCTAACAATGAGCAGTTCTTC. This gives the protein CASSRLTGANNEQFF. The rearrangement joins TRBV11-2 to TRBJ2-1; weak D call: TRBD1 (6 bases). CDR3 length: 15 amino acids. The V end lost 5 bases, the J end lost 5 bases, and 16 bases lay between the germline ends. Germline CDR1 SGHAT, CDR2 FQNNGV.

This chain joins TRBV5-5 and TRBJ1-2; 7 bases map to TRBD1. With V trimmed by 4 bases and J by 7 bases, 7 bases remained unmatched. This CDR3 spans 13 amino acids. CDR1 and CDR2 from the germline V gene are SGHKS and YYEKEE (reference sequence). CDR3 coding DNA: TGTGCCAGCAGCCCCGACAGGGAGCGTGGCTACACCTTC. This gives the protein CASSPDRERGYTF.

The CDR3 DNA sequence: TGTGCCAGCAGCTTAGGGATGCTAGCTTATGTCAATGAGCAGTTCTTC. Translated: CASSLGMLAYVNEQFF. The V gene is TRBV11-2, the J gene TRBJ2-1; D possibly corresponds to TRBD2 (5 bases). This CDR3 contains 16 residues. Germline V lookup: CDR1 SGHAT, CDR2 FQNNGV. The V and J ends lost 1 base and 6 bases respectively, with 16 bases between them.

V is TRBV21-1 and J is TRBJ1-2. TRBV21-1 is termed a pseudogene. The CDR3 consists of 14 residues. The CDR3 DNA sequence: TGTGCCAGCAGCCTAAATCCTTATGCGAATGGCTACACCTTC. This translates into CASSLNPYANGYTF.

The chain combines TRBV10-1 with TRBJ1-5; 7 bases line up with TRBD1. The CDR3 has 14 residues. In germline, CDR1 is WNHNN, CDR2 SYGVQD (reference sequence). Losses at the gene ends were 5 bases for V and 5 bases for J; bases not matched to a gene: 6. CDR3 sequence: CASSSGTEDQPQHF. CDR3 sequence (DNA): TGCGCCAGCAGTTCCGGGACAGAAGATCAGCCCCAGCATTTT.

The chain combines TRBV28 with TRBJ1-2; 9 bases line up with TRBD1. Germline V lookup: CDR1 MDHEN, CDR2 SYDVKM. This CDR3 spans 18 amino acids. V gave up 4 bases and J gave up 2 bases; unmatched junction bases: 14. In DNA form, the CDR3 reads TGTGCCAGCAGTTCGGGGGGGCTGGAAGGACAGGGGAACTATGGCTACACCTTC. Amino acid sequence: CASSSGGLEGQGNYGYTF.

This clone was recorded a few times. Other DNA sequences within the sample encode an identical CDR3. CDR3: CASSPDRVSNQPQHF. CDR3 nucleotide sequence: TGTGCCAGCAGCCCGGACAGGGTAAGCAATCAGCCCCAGCATTTT. The V and J genes are TRBV27 and TRBJ1-5; 8 bases align to TRBD1. Germline V lookup: CDR1 MNHEY, CDR2 SMNVEV (reference sequence). V lost 6 bases, J lost 1 base, and 5 bases stayed unmatched. This CDR3 spans 15 amino acids.

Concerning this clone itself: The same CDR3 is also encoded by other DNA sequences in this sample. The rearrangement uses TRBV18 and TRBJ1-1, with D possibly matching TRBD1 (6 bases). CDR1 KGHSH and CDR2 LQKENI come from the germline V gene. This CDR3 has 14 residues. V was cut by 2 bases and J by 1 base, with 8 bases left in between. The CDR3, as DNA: TGTGCCAGCTCACCAGCGACAGGGAACACTGAAGCTTTCTTT. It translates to CASSPATGNTEAFF.

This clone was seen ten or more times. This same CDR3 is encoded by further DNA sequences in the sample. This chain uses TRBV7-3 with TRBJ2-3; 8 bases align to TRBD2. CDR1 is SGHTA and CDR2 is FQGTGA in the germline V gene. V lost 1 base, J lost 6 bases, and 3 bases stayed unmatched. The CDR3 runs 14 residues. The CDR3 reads CASSLIGRGDTQYF. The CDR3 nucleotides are TGTGCCAGCAGCTTAATCGGGAGGGGGGATACGCAGTATTTT.

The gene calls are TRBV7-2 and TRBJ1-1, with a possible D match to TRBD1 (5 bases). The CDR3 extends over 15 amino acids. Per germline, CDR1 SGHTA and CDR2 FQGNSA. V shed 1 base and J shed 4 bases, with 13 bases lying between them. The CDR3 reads CASSLDQGGLTEAFF. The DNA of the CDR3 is TGTGCCAGCAGCTTAGATCAGGGTGGGCTCACTGAAGCTTTCTTT.